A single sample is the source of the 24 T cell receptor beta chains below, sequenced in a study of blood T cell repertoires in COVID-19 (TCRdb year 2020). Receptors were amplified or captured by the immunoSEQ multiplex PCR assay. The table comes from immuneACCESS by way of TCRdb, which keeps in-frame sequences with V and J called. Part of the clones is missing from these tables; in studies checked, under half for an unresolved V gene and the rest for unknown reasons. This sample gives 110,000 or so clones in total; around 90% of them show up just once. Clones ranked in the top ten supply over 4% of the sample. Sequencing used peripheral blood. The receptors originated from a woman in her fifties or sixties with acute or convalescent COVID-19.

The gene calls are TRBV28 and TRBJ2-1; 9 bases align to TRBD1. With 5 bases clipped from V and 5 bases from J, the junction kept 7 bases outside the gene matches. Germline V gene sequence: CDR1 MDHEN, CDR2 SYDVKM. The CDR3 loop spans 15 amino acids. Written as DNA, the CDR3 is TGTGCCAGCAGTCCACAGGGGGCGAGACACAATGAGCAGTTCTTC. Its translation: CASSPQGARHNEQFF.

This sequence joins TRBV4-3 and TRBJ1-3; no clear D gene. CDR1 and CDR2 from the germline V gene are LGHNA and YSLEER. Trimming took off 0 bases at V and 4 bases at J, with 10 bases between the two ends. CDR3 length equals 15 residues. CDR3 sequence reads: CASSQDLMRGNTIYF. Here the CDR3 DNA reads TGCGCCAGCAGCCAAGACCTTATGCGAGGAAACACCATATATTTT.

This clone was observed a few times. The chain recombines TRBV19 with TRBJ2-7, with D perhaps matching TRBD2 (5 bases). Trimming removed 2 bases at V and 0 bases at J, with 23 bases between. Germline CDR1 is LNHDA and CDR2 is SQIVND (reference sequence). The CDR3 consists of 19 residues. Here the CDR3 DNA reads TGTGCCAGTAGTATAAGCGGCCCATTAACCTTCTTTTCCTCCTACGAGCAGTACTTC. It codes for CASSISGPLTFFSSYEQYF.

The CDR3 sequence is CAWSVGGFREQYF. The DNA of the CDR3 is TGTGCCTGGAGTGTAGGAGGGTTCCGGGAGCAGTACTTC. The rearrangement uses TRBV30 and TRBJ2-7; tentatively, D is TRBD2 (6 bases). This CDR3 is 13 amino acids long. V shed 0 bases and J shed 7 bases, with 13 bases lying between them. The germline V gene encodes CDR1 GTSNPN and CDR2 SVGIG (reference sequence). Drawing the rest from reference TRBV30 and TRBJ2-7, the complete variable domain is SQTIHQWPATLVQPVGSPLSLECTVEGTSNPNLYWYRQAAGRGLQLLFYSVGIGQISSEVPQNLSASRPQDRQFILSSKKLLLSDSGFYLCAWSVGGFREQYFGPGTRLTVT.

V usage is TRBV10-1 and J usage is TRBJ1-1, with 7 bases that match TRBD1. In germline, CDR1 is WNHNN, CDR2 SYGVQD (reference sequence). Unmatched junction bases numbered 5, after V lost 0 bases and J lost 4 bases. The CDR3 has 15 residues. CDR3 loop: CASSESTGRFTEAFF. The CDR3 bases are TGCGCCAGCAGTGAGTCGACAGGGCGGTTCACTGAAGCTTTCTTT.

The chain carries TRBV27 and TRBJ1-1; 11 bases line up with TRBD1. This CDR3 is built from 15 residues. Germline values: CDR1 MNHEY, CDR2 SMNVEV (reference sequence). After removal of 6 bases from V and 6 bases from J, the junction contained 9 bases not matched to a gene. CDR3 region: CASSEKDRGPAEAFF. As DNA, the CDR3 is TGTGCCAGCAGCGAAAAGGACAGGGGGCCGGCTGAAGCTTTCTTT.

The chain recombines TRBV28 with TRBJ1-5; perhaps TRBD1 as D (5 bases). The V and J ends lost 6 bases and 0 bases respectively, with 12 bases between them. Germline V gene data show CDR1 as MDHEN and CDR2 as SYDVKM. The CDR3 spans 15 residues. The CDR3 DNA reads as TGTGCCAGCAGAATCGGGGGAGTTAGCAATCAGCCCCAGCATTTT. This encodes CASRIGGVSNQPQHF.

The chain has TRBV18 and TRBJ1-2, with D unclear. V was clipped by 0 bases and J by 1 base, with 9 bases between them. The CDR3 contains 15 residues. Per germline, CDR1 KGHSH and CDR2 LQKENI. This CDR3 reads CASSPPGVVNYGYTF. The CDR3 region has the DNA TGTGCCAGCTCACCACCGGGCGTAGTTAACTATGGCTACACCTTC.

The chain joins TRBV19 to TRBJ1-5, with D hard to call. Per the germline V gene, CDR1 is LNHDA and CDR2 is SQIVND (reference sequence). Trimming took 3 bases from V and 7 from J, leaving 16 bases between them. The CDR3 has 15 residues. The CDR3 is CASSIFSTGFQPQHF. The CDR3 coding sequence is TGTGCCAGTAGTATTTTCTCGACGGGATTCCAGCCCCAGCATTTT. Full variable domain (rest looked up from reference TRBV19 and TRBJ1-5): DGGITQSPKYLFRKEGQNVTLSCEQNLNHDAMYWYRQDPGQGLRLIYYSQIVNDFQKGDIAEGYSVSREKKESFPLTVTSAQKNPTAFYLCASSIFSTGFQPQHFGDGTRLSIL.

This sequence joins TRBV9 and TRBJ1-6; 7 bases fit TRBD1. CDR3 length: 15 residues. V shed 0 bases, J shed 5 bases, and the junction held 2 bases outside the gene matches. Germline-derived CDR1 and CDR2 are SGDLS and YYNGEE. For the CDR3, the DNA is TGTGCCAGCAGCGTAGGACAGGGCGATAATTCACCCCTCCACTTT. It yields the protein CASSVGQGDNSPLHF. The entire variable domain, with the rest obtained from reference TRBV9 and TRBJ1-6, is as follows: DSGVTQTPKHLITATGQRVTLRCSPRSGDLSVYWYQQSLDQGLQFLIQYYNGEERAKGNILERFSAQQFPDLHSELNLSSLELGDSALYFCASSVGQGDNSPLHFGNGTRLTVT.

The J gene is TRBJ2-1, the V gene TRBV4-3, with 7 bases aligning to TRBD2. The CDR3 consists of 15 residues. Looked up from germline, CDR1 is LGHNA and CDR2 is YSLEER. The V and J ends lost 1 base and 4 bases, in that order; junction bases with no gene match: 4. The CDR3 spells CASSQGLALYNEQFF. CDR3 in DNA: TGCGCCAGCAGCCAAGGACTAGCTTTATACAATGAGCAGTTCTTC.

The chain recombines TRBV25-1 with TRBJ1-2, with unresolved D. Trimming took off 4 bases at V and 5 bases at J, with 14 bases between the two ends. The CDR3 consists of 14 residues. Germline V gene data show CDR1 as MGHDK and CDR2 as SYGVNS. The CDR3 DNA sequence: TGTGCCAGCAGTGGTTCGGGGATTAGATATGGCTACACCTTC. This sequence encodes CASSGSGIRYGYTF.

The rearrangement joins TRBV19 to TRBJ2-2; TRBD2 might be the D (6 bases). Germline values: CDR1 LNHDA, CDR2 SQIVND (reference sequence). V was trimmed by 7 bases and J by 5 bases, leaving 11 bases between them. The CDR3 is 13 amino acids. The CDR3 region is CASIGGWTGELFF. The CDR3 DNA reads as TGTGCCAGTATCGGGGGTTGGACCGGGGAGCTGTTTTTT. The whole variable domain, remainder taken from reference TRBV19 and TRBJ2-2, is DGGITQSPKYLFRKEGQNVTLSCEQNLNHDAMYWYRQDPGQGLRLIYYSQIVNDFQKGDIAEGYSVSREKKESFPLTVTSAQKNPTAFYLCASIGGWTGELFFGEGSRLTVL.

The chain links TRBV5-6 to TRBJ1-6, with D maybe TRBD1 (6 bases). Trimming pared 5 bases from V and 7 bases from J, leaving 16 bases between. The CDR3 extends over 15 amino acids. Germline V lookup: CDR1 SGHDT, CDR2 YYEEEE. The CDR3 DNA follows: TGTGCCAGCAGATTACTTTCAAGGGGGAATTCACCCCTCCACTTT. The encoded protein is CASRLLSRGNSPLHF.

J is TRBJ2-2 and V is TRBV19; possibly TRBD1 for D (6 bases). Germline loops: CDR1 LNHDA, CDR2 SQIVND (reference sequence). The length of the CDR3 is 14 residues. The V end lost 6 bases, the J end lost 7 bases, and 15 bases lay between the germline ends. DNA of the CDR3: TGTGCCAGTAGCCCCACAGGGAACGGCGGGGAGCTGTTTTTT. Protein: CASSPTGNGGELFF.

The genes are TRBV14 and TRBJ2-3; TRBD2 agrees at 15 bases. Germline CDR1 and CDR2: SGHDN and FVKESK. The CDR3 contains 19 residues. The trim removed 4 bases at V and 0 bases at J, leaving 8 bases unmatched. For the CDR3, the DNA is TGTGCCAGCAGCCCGAGAGGACTAGCGGGGGGGCGAAGCACAGATACGCAGTATTTT. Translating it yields CASSPRGLAGGRSTDTQYF.

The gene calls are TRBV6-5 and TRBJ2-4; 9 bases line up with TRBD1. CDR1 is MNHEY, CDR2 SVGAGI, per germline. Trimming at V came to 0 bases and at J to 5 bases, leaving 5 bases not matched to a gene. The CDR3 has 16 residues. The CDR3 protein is CASSYSGQGYENIQYF. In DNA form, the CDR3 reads TGTGCCAGCAGTTACTCGGGACAGGGTTACGAAAACATTCAGTACTTC.

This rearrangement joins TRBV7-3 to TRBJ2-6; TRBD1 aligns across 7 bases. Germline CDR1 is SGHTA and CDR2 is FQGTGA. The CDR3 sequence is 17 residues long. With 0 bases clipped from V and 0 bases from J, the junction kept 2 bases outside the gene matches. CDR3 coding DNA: TGTGCCAGCAGCTTAACTGGGACAGCCTCTGGGGCCAACGTCCTGACTTTC. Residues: CASSLTGTASGANVLTF.

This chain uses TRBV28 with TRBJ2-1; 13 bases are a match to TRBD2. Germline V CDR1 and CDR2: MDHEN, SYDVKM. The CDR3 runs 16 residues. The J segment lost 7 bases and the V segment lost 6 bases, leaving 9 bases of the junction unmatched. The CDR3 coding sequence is TGTGCCAGCAGCAGATCGGGACTAGCGGGATCGAATGAGCAGTTCTTC. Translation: CASSRSGLAGSNEQFF.

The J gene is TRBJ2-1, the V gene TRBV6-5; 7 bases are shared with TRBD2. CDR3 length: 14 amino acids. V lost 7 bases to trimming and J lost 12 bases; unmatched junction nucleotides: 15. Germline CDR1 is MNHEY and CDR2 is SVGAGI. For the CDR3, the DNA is TGTGCCAGCATGCGGACGGGCTTTTCTAGCGGGCAGTTCTTC. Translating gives CASMRTGFSSGQFF.

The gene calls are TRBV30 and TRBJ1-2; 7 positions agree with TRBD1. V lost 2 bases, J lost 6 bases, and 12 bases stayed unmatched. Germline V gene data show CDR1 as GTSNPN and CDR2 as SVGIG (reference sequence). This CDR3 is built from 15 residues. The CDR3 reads CAWSTGAYGGNGYTF. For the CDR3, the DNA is TGTGCCTGGAGTACAGGGGCCTACGGCGGGAATGGCTACACCTTC.

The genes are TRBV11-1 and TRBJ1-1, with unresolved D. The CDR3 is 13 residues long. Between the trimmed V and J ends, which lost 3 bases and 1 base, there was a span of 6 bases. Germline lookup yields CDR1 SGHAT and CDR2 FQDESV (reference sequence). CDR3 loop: CASSFAENTEAFF. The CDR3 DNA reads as TGTGCCAGCAGCTTCGCGGAGAACACTGAAGCTTTCTTT. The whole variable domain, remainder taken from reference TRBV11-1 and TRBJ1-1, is EAEVAQSPRYKITEKSQAVAFWCDPISGHATLYWYRQILGQGPELLVQFQDESVVDDSQLPKDRFSAERLKGVDSTLKIQPAELGDSAMYLCASSFAENTEAFFGQGTRLTVV.

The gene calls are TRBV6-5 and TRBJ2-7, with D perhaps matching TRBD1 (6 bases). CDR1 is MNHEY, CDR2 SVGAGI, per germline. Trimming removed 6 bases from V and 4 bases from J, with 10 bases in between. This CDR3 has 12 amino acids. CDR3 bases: TGTGCCAGCAGATTCCAGGGGTACGAGCAGTACTTC. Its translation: CASRFQGYEQYF.

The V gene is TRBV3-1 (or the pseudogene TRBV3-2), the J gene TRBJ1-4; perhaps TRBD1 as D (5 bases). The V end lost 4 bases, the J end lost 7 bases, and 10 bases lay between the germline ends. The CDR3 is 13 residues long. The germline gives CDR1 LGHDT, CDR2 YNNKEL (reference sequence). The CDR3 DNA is TGTGCCAGCAGCCCGACAGCGGGTGAAAAACTGTTTTTT. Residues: CASSPTAGEKLFF.